What follows are 8 T cell receptor beta chains derived from one specimen sequenced in a study of blood T cells in healthy people across ages. For the second PCR, which ran for roughly 7 to 11 cycles, a sample-barcoded 5' primer and a J-beta primer mix were used. TCRdb passed the 5' RACE reads through MiXCR, listing each CDR3 protein once. The table includes about 1.6 million distinct CDR3 sequences, roughly 30% detected once. Sequencing used blood. The receptors stem from a woman aged 25 to 39 in good health.

The table lists this clonotype with a few counts. The chain recombines TRBV5-1 with TRBJ2-7; D assignment may be TRBD1 or TRBD2 (5 bases each). This CDR3 comprises 15 residues. CDR1 is SGHRS, CDR2 YFSETQ, per germline. V dropped 5 bases and J dropped 4 bases, with 19 bases sitting between them. The CDR3 is CASSGGPPGSYEQYF. The CDR3 DNA follows: TGCGCCAGCAGTGGGGGTCCCCCTGGGTCTTACGAGCAGTACTTC.

This clonotype was detected only a few times. The chain links TRBV20-1 to TRBJ2-7; D perhaps matches TRBD2 (5 bases). The V end lost 3 bases, the J end lost 4 bases, and 13 bases lay between the germline ends. Germline V gene data show CDR1 as DFQATT and CDR2 as SNEGSKA (reference sequence). The CDR3 length is 13 residues. CDR3: CSARRRLGYEQYF. CDR3 nucleotides: TGCAGTGCTAGGCGGAGGTTAGGGTACGAGCAGTACTTC.

Remarks on this clonotype: One end of the junction is discordant with germline, which a read error may explain. This chain connects TRBV20-1 to TRBJ2-6; TRBD1 matches at 9 bases. Per the germline V gene, CDR1 is DFQATT and CDR2 is SNEGSKA (reference sequence). CDR3 size: 16 residues. As DNA, the CDR3 is TGCAGTGCCCCGGACAGGGGACCCTCTGGGGCCAACGTCCGGACTTTC. It encodes CSAPDRGPSGANVRTF.

Comments on this clonotype: Compared with germline, one end of the junction differs, possibly owing to a read error. The rearrangement links TRBV5-6 to TRBJ2-7; 7 bases are a match to TRBD1. This CDR3 is built from 14 residues. The germline V gene has CDR1 SGHDT and CDR2 YYEEEE. The CDR3 reads CASSRVTGSCEQYF. The CDR3 nucleotides read TGTGCCAGCAGCCGAGTGACAGGGTCCTGCGAGCAGTACTTC.

This rearrangement joins TRBV7-6 to TRBJ2-4; weak D call: TRBD2 (6 bases). The J call is doubtful: the DNA matches TRBJ2-5 better. The CDR3 has 15 residues. The germline V gene has CDR1 SGHVS and CDR2 FNYEAQ. CDR3 region: CASSLASGAAETQYF. CDR3 nucleotide sequence: TGTGCCAGCAGCTTAGCTTCGGGAGCGGCAGAGACCCAGTACTTC.

This clonotype was counted ten times or more. The chain combines TRBV4-2 with TRBJ2-4; D is uncertain. This CDR3 is built from 13 residues. V was trimmed by 0 bases and J by 9 bases, leaving 9 bases between them. Germline V gene sequence: CDR1 LGHNA, CDR2 YNFKEQ. The CDR3 DNA reads as TGTGCCAGCAGCCAAGACCTCTCCGGCATTCAGTACTTC. Its protein is CASSQDLSGIQYF.

This clonotype appeared a single time. The chain employs TRBV27 and TRBJ2-1; perhaps TRBD2 as D (6 bases). The CDR3 covers 16 residues. V shed 4 bases and J shed 4 bases, with 17 bases lying between them. Looked up from germline, CDR1 is MNHEY and CDR2 is SMNVEV (reference sequence). The CDR3 DNA reads TGTGCCAGCAGTTCCGAATTAGGGAGGCGGTACAATGAGCAGTTCTTC. Translating it yields CASSSELGRRYNEQFF.

This clonotype was recorded at least ten times. J is TRBJ2-1 and V is TRBV29-1; 10 nucleotides agree with TRBD1. CDR1 and CDR2 (germline): SQVTM, ANQGSEA. There are 14 residues in the CDR3. Trimming cost V 7 bases and J 7 bases; bases outside gene matches: 10. The CDR3 protein is CSGSDRGLWNEQFF. Here the CDR3 DNA reads TGCAGCGGGTCCGACAGGGGGCTGTGGAATGAGCAGTTCTTC.